These T cell receptor beta chains were read from a single sample in a study of cytomegalovirus exposure and HLA in healthy donors. Generated by immunoSEQ multiplex PCR, the TCRdb table keeps only in-frame clones and is missing some. Of over 200,000 clones listed, almost 70% are singletons. Sequencing used PBMCs. These receptors were obtained from a middle-aged man in good health and CMV-seropositive. Each CDR3 is given with its conserved first and last residue. The D gene is left open where the match is weak. Expanded clones are given a class, and other clones once, few, many or no size at all.

j_call	d_call	clone_size	v_call	cdr3_nt	cdr3_aa
TRBJ2-2	TRBD1	-	TRBV18	TGTGCCAGCCACGGACAGGCCCTGGCGAACACCGGGGAGCTGTTTTTT	CASHGQALANTGELFF
TRBJ1-6	TRBD1	-	TRBV28	TGTGCCAGCAGTCCCATGACCCCCCTGACAGGGGAAATTGCCTTT	CASSPMTPLTGEIAF
TRBJ2-1	-	-	TRBV27	TGTGCCAGCAGTTCCGGGAGACGTAAGTTCTTC	CASSSGRRKFF
TRBJ1-6	-	-	TRBV7-6	TGTGCCAGCAGCTTAGTCTCGGACGGGAGCTCCTATAATTCACCCCTCCACTTT	CASSLVSDGSSYNSPLHF
TRBJ2-3	-	-	TRBV5-1	TGCGCCAGCAGCTTGGTATGGAGACCCACAGATACGCAGTATTTT	CASSLVWRPTDTQYF
TRBJ2-7	-	few	TRBV15	TGTGCCACCAGCGTCAGTCCTACACAGCCTCCCAAGTACTTC	CATSVSPTQPPKYF
TRBJ1-1	-	-	TRBV27	TGTGCCAGCAGTAGACAGGTGAACACTGAAGCTTTCTTT	CASSRQVNTEAFF
TRBJ1-6	-	-	TRBV5-1	TGCGCCAGCAGCGCATCCCCCCAGGATAATTCACCCCTCCACTTT	CASSASPQDNSPLHF
TRBJ1-1	-	few	TRBV29-1	TGCAGCGTTGCCCCAGGCCGAATGAACACTGAAGCTTTCTTT	CSVAPGRMNTEAFF
TRBJ2-3	TRBD1	-	TRBV6-1	TGTGCCAGCAGGGGACAGACCTACACAGATACGCAGTATTTT	CASRGQTYTDTQYF
TRBJ2-7	TRBD1	-	TRBV4-1	TGCGCCAGCAGCCAAGATACGGAGACAGGGAAGGTCTACGAGCAGTACTTC	CASSQDTETGKVYEQYF
TRBJ2-1	TRBD2	-	TRBV5-4	TGTGCCAGCAGCTCCGGACTAGCGGGGCTCAATGAGCAGTTCTTC	CASSSGLAGLNEQFF
TRBJ1-4	-	-	TRBV10-3	TGTGCCAACTTTCCACGGGTTGCAACTAATGAAAAACTGTTTTTT	CANFPRVATNEKLFF
TRBJ1-6	TRBD1	-	TRBV4-3	TGCGCCAGCAGAGGGACAGTTAATTCACCCCTCCACTTT	CASRGTVNSPLHF
TRBJ2-5	-	-	TRBV6-5	TGTGCCAGCAGAAGAGCGGGTGCTGGAGAGACCCAGTACTTC	CASRRAGAGETQYF
TRBJ1-2	TRBD1	-	TRBV10-3	TGTGCCATCAGTCCCGCGACAGGGTCTCACTATGGCTACACCTTC	CAISPATGSHYGYTF
TRBJ2-3	TRBD1	once	TRBV7-9	TGTTCCAGCAGCCCCCGGACAGGGAGCACAGATACGCAGTATTTT	CSSSPRTGSTDTQYF
TRBJ2-3	-	-	TRBV7-2	TGTGCCAGCAGCCCTAGGAGGGGGGGGGCCCATACGCAGTATTTT	CASSPRRGGAHTQYF
TRBJ1-1	-	-	TRBV9	TGTGCCAGCAGCGTAGAAAGGGTAGGGGCTGAAGCTTTCTTT	CASSVERVGAEAFF
TRBJ2-2	-	-	TRBV9	TGTGCCAGCCGGCGGCGCGGGGAGCTGTTTTTT	CASRRRGELFF
TRBJ2-2	-	few	TRBV9	TGTGCCAGCAGCCCCCAGTCCGGGGAGCTGTTTTTT	CASSPQSGELFF
TRBJ2-5	TRBD2	once	TRBV7-9	TGTGCCAGCAGCTCCGGACTAGCGGGGAGGGAGACCCAGTACTTC	CASSSGLAGRETQYF
TRBJ1-2	-	-	TRBV20-1	TGCAGTGCTTACAGGGACGGCTACACCTTC	CSAYRDGYTF
TRBJ2-7	TRBD2	-	TRBV5-1	TGCGCCAGCAGCTCGACTAGCTTTTTCGAGCAGTACTTC	CASSSTSFFEQYF
TRBJ2-1	-	-	TRBV19	TGTGCCAGTAGCCTCTCCCGGGACAATGAGCAGTTCTTC	CASSLSRDNEQFF
TRBJ1-5	-	medium-sized	TRBV5-8	TGTGCCAGCAGCTTACAGGGCTATAGCAATCAGCCCCAGCATTTT	CASSLQGYSNQPQHF
TRBJ1-6	-	few	TRBV2	TGTGCCAGCACCCTTTGGGAGGGTTCACCCCTCCACTTT	CASTLWEGSPLHF
TRBJ1-2	-	-	TRBV2	TGTGCCAGCACCTTCGGACAGCCCAACTATGGCTACACCTTC	CASTFGQPNYGYTF
TRBJ2-7	-	-	TRBV28	TGTGCCAGCAGTTCCATCCATAATGGGGCGTACGAGCAGTACTTC	CASSSIHNGAYEQYF
TRBJ2-1	TRBD1	-	TRBV13	TGTGCCAGCAGCTCTCATGACAGGGGGCGGGTTGAGCAGTTCTTC	CASSSHDRGRVEQFF
TRBJ1-5	TRBD1	-	TRBV7-2	TGTGCCAGCAGCTCAACAGGGGGCTTGAGCAATCAGCCCCAGCATTTT	CASSSTGGLSNQPQHF
TRBJ1-2	TRBD1	-	TRBV5-4	TGTGCCAGCAGCTTGTCAGGGACAGACGGTGGCTACACCTTC	CASSLSGTDGGYTF